The T cell receptor (beta chain) described here comes from a study of human versus mouse CDR3 diversity and MHC coevolution. Naive CD4 T cells were sorted as CD45RO-negative, CD62L-positive. This clone was recorded once. Germline CDR1 SGHNT, CDR2 YYREEE (reference sequence). This CDR3 contains 16 residues. J gave up 3 bases and V 4 bases, and 10 bases lay outside the gene matches. Data came from immunoSEQ multiplex PCR; TCRdb stores just in-frame clones and leaves some out. The sample records about 83,000 clones, around 93% being singletons. The receptor's source is a person aged 30 to 70 in good health. This sequence joins TRBV5-4 and TRBJ2-1; the match to TRBD2 covers 7 bases. The sample consisted of naive CD4+ T cells from blood. Subset meaning: CD45RO-negative CD62L-positive naive CD4 T cells. CDR3 DNA sequence: TGTGCCAGCAGCCCCGGGGGGTGGGGGGACTACAATGAGCAGTTCTTC. It is translated as CASSPGGWGDYNEQFF. Complete variable domain (other parts from reference TRBV5-4 and TRBJ2-1): ETGVTQSPTHLIKTRGQQVTLRCSSQSGHNTVSWYQQALGQGPQFIFQYYREEENGRGNFPPRFSGLQFPNYSSELNVNALELDDSALYLCASSPGGWGDYNEQFFGPGTRLTVL.